Listed below are T cell receptor beta chains from one sample, sequenced in a study of T cell repertoires in ileal Crohn's disease. Method: immunoSEQ multiplex PCR; TCRdb's copy keeps in-frame clones and lacks some. Here the sample spans 10,000 or so clones, around 79% being singletons. The sequencing input was ileal tissue. The source of these receptors is an adult with Crohn's disease. CDR3s include the opening cysteine and the closing phenylalanine or tryptophan. A D gene is named only where the DNA matches it firmly. Clone sizes are given selectively: once, few, many, or a class where the clone is expanded.

size	V	D	J	CDR3	DNA
.	TRBV5-5	.	TRBJ1-1	CASSNWAFEAFF	TGTGCCAGCAGCAATTGGGCCTTCGAAGCTTTCTTT
.	TRBV7-2	TRBD2	TRBJ2-1	CASSFRTSGGRNEQFF	TGTGCCAGCAGCTTCAGAACTAGCGGGGGGAGAAATGAGCAGTTCTTC
.	TRBV7-9	TRBD2	TRBJ2-5	CASSSSSGGASGETQYF	TGTGCCAGCAGCTCATCTAGCGGGGGGGCGTCGGGAGAGACCCAGTACTTC
.	TRBV7-6	.	TRBJ2-1	CASSLAPIWAGRMGNEQFF	TGTGCCAGCAGCTTAGCGCCCATTTGGGCGGGAAGAATGGGCAATGAGCAGTTCTTC
once	TRBV5-1	TRBD1	TRBJ1-1	CASSATGTGGTEAFF	TGCGCCAGCAGCGCAACCGGGACAGGGGGCACTGAAGCTTTCTTT
few	TRBV10-3	.	TRBJ1-3	CAISVGGNGNTIYF	TGTGCCATCAGTGTAGGGGGAAATGGAAACACCATATATTTT
.	TRBV4-2	.	TRBJ1-2	CASSQGPMDGYTF	TGTGCCAGCAGCCAAGGGCCCATGGATGGCTACACCTTC
.	TRBV6-5	TRBD1	TRBJ1-1	CASTGQGVTEAFF	TGTGCCAGCACGGGACAGGGGGTCACTGAAGCTTTCTTT
.	TRBV2	.	TRBJ2-1	CASSGERNEQFF	TGTGCCAGCAGTGGAGAGCGGAATGAGCAGTTCTTC
.	TRBV5-1	.	TRBJ2-3	CASSLGPERDTQYF	TGCGCCAGCAGCTTGGGACCCGAGAGGGATACGCAGTATTTT
.	TRBV7-6	TRBD1	TRBJ1-1	CASSLTGENTEAFF	TGTGCCAGCAGCTTAACAGGGGAGAACACTGAAGCTTTCTTT
once	TRBV5-1	TRBD2	TRBJ2-7	CASSLAASGGFAYEQYF	TGCGCCAGCAGCTTGGCCGCTAGCGGGGGTTTCGCCTACGAGCAGTACTTC
.	TRBV15	.	TRBJ1-1	CATSRVRGIGLNTEAFF	TGTGCCACCAGCAGAGTCAGGGGAATAGGGCTGAACACTGAAGCTTTCTTT
.	TRBV5-1	.	TRBJ2-2	CASSWGVNTGELFF	TGCGCCAGCAGCTGGGGCGTGAACACCGGGGAGCTGTTTTTT
few	TRBV2	TRBD2	TRBJ2-3	CATAQAGVTDTQYF	TGTGCCACCGCCCAGGCGGGGGTCACAGATACGCAGTATTTT
.	TRBV7-4	TRBD2	TRBJ2-7	CASSYEGLVKGYEQYF	TGTGCCAGCAGCTATGAGGGACTAGTAAAGGGCTACGAGCAGTACTTC
.	TRBV6-1	TRBD1	TRBJ2-3	CASSTQGANTDTQYF	TGTGCCAGCAGTACACAGGGGGCTAACACAGATACGCAGTATTTT
.	TRBV10-1	TRBD1	TRBJ2-1	CASSVRDRDYNEQFF	TGCGCCAGCAGTGTCCGGGACAGGGATTACAATGAGCAGTTCTTC
.	TRBV6-1	.	TRBJ1-5	CASSEPNQPQHF	TGTGCCAGCAGTGAACCGAATCAGCCCCAGCATTTT
.	TRBV5-1	TRBD2	TRBJ2-1	CASSITSGRINEQFF	TGCGCCAGCAGCATAACTAGCGGGAGGATCAATGAGCAGTTCTTC
.	TRBV9	.	TRBJ2-3	CASSVGHRPNTDTQYF	TGTGCCAGCAGCGTAGGACATCGACCTAACACAGATACGCAGTATTTT
.	TRBV18	TRBD2	TRBJ2-1	CASSPENSGSGQFF	TGTGCCAGCTCACCCGAAAATAGCGGGAGTGGGCAGTTCTTC
.	TRBV6-1	.	TRBJ1-5	CASSEHGGIQPQHF	TGTGCCAGCAGTGAACATGGAGGGATACAGCCCCAGCATTTT
.	TRBV6-5	TRBD2	TRBJ2-7	CASSSLGGVYEQYF	TGTGCCAGCAGTTCCTTGGGGGGGGTCTACGAGCAGTACTTC
few	TRBV7-9	TRBD1	TRBJ2-7	CASSLIGTDEQYF	TGTGCCAGCAGCTTAATCGGGACAGACGAGCAGTACTTC
few	TRBV28	.	TRBJ1-1	CASSLEPNTEAFF	TGTGCCAGCAGCCTCGAGCCGAACACTGAAGCTTTCTTT
.	TRBV29-1	.	TRBJ2-6	CSALTGSSGANVLTF	TGCAGCGCCCTCACAGGGAGCTCTGGGGCCAACGTCCTGACTTTC
.	TRBV29-1	.	TRBJ1-1	CSTLGGANTEAFF	TGCAGCACCTTGGGGGGGGCGAACACTGAAGCTTTCTTT
.	TRBV6-1	.	TRBJ1-1	CASRQDGEAFF	TGTGCCAGCAGGCAGGATGGTGAAGCTTTCTTT
once	TRBV2	TRBD1	TRBJ2-3	CASSEGTGGPDTQYF	TGTGCCAGCAGTGAAGGGACAGGGGGCCCAGATACGCAGTATTTT
few	TRBV5-6	TRBD1	TRBJ1-1	CASSSGTGTEAFF	TGTGCCAGCAGTTCCGGGACAGGCACTGAAGCTTTCTTT
.	TRBV6-4	.	TRBJ1-2	CASGGSGTNYGYTF	TGTGCCAGCGGCGGATCGGGGACTAACTATGGCTACACCTTC
.	TRBV5-1	TRBD2	TRBJ2-3	CASEPGGADTQYF	TGCGCCAGCGAACCGGGGGGGGCAGATACGCAGTATTTT
.	TRBV7-9	.	TRBJ1-1	CASSRDTWNTEAFF	TGTGCCAGCAGCCGGGACACCTGGAACACTGAAGCTTTCTTT
.	TRBV15	.	TRBJ2-1	CATSSSSAPNNEQFF	TGTGCCACCAGCAGTTCTAGTGCCCCCAACAATGAGCAGTTCTTC
.	TRBV10-3	TRBD1	TRBJ1-2	CAISLRGQASGHTF	TGTGCCATCAGTTTACGCGGACAGGCCTCCGGCCACACCTTC
.	TRBV19	.	TRBJ2-2	CASSISRNTGELFF	TGTGCCAGTAGTATTTCCAGAAACACCGGGGAGCTGTTTTTT
.	TRBV4-3	.	TRBJ2-7	CASSQDRQALNEQYF	TGCGCCAGCAGCCAGGACCGACAGGCTCTCAACGAGCAGTACTTC
once	TRBV2	TRBD1	TRBJ2-7	CASSGQGGAYEQYF	TGTGCCAGCAGTGGACAGGGGGGGGCCTACGAGCAGTACTTC
.	TRBV27	TRBD2	TRBJ2-1	CASSFLAGGFEQFF	TGTGCCAGCAGTTTCCTAGCGGGAGGGTTTGAGCAGTTCTTC
.	TRBV5-1	TRBD1	TRBJ1-5	CASSSGQGAQPQHF	TGCGCCAGCAGCTCCGGACAGGGTGCGCAGCCCCAGCATTTT
.	TRBV7-2	.	TRBJ1-5	CASSKIGGYSNQPQHF	TGTGCCAGCAGCAAAATTGGGGGGTATAGCAATCAGCCCCAGCATTTT
.	TRBV6-5	.	TRBJ1-2	CASSYSSGDGYTF	TGTGCCAGCAGTTACTCTTCGGGGGATGGCTACACCTTC
.	TRBV9	.	TRBJ2-7	CASSVSGGHPFSEQYF	TGTGCCAGCAGCGTTTCAGGCGGACACCCGTTCTCCGAGCAGTACTTC
.	TRBV7-2	.	TRBJ1-2	CASSVGRGGNYGYTF	TGTGCCAGCAGCGTCGGACGGGGTGGGAACTATGGCTACACCTTC
.	TRBV5-4	.	TRBJ2-7	CASKKTESSYEQYF	TGTGCCAGCAAAAAGACAGAGAGCTCCTACGAGCAGTACTTC
.	TRBV7-9	TRBD2	TRBJ2-5	CASSFPLAGGQETQYF	TGTGCCAGCAGCTTTCCTCTAGCGGGGGGGCAAGAGACCCAGTACTTC
few	TRBV4-3	.	TRBJ1-4	CASSRAQGSEKLFF	TGCGCCAGCAGCAGAGCCCAGGGGAGTGAAAAACTGTTTTTT
.	TRBV11-3	.	TRBJ2-2	CASSSRVGELFF	TGTGCCAGCAGCTCCAGGGTTGGGGAGCTGTTTTTT
.	TRBV19	.	TRBJ1-6	CASSLSPLHF	TGTGCCAGTAGTCTATCACCCCTCCACTTT
.	TRBV19	TRBD1	TRBJ1-6	CASSIGQGGISPLHF	TGTGCCAGTAGTATCGGACAGGGGGGTATTTCACCCCTCCACTTT
.	TRBV11-1	TRBD2	TRBJ2-5	CASRDSRLAGRETQYF	TGTGCCAGCAGGGACAGTAGGCTAGCGGGGAGAGAGACCCAGTACTTC
.	TRBV7-9	TRBD2	TRBJ2-2	CASSVGLAGLFTGELFF	TGTGCCAGCAGCGTGGGACTAGCGGGGTTGTTTACCGGGGAGCTGTTTTTT
.	TRBV7-2	.	TRBJ1-6	CASSLMAGISNSPLHF	TGTGCCAGCAGCTTAATGGCAGGGATCTCCAATTCACCCCTCCACTTT
.	TRBV18	.	TRBJ1-1	CASSPQQRADTEAFF	TGTGCCAGCTCACCCCAACAAAGAGCGGACACTGAAGCTTTCTTT
once	TRBV4-3	TRBD2	TRBJ2-5	CASSQEERGELETQYF	TGCGCCAGCAGCCAAGAGGAGCGGGGGGAGCTGGAGACCCAGTACTTC
.	TRBV2	TRBD2	TRBJ2-7	CASRGTSYEQYF	TGTGCCAGCAGGGGGACTAGCTACGAGCAGTACTTC
.	TRBV25-1	.	TRBJ2-7	CASSGSYEQYF	TGTGCCAGCAGTGGGAGCTACGAGCAGTACTTC
.	TRBV7-2	.	TRBJ1-2	CASSHGKGYGYTF	TGTGCCAGCAGCCACGGGAAAGGCTATGGCTACACCTTC
.	TRBV7-2	.	TRBJ2-7	CASSALNEQYF	TGTGCCAGCAGCGCACTGAACGAGCAGTACTTC